This T cell receptor (beta chain) was recovered during a study of blood T cell repertoires in COVID-19. Looking at the study overall: Samples taken during acute and convalescent COVID-19 were collected in the United States, Italy and Spain. PBMCs, B-cell-depleted T cells, or T cells provided the cDNA or gDNA that made up the material.

Authors' processing steps: Estimated nucleated cell counts came from reference gene primer amplification. Clones were read by immunoSEQ multiplex PCR, and TCRdb kept only the in-frame ones, dropping some. V, J and clone size derive from that table, while D and trimming were established from the DNA sequence. The sample gives 200,000 to 300,000 clones, around 83% of which show up once; 9.5% to 15% is in the top ten. The CDR3 loop spans 15 amino acids. Germline CDR1 and CDR2: MNHEY and SVGAGI. Deletions cut 4 bases from V and 2 bases from J, with 14 bases between. The rearrangement joins TRBV6-5 to TRBJ1-2; a possible D gene is TRBD1 (6 bases). The sequence came from a woman between 55 and 75 years old with active or convalescent COVID-19. The sample consisted of peripheral blood. The CDR3 reads CASSFRQVPNYGYTF. CDR3 nucleotide sequence: TGTGCCAGCAGTTTCCGACAGGTTCCCAACTATGGCTACACCTTC.